A single sample is the source of the 2 T cell receptor beta chains below, sequenced in a study of CD4+ T cells in melanoma. Sequencing was performed with immunoSEQ multiplex PCR; in TCRdb, only in-frame clones are kept and a portion is missing. The sample has about 50,000 clones, 80% to 90% seen once. The sample consisted of peripheral blood. These receptor sequences come from a human donor with melanoma.

The rearrangement links TRBV7-9 to TRBJ1-1; weak D call: TRBD1 (6 bases). The V gene lost 6 bases and the J gene lost 11 bases, with 19 bases spanning the gap. Germline assignment: CDR1 SEHNR and CDR2 FQNEAQ (reference sequence). This CDR3 has 13 residues. The CDR3 DNA reads as TGTGCCAGCAGTTCCTTGGACAGCTTGAAGGCTTTCTTT. It specifies CASSSLDSLKAFF.

This chain links TRBV18 with TRBJ1-4; D might be TRBD1 (5 bases). The CDR3 sequence is 13 residues long. In germline, CDR1 is KGHSH, CDR2 LQKENI. Trimming took 3 bases from V and 8 from J, leaving 10 bases between them. The CDR3 DNA is TGTGCCAGCTCACCCGAGGGGCGCGAAAAACTGTTTTTT. This codes for CASSPEGREKLFF.